Here is one TCR beta chain with its context. The antigen remains unidentified. The sample belongs to a study of tumor-infiltrating lymphocytes in localized non-small cell lung cancer. Study-wide background: Each patient gave resected tumor and non-adjacent uninvolved lung tissue. General study findings and limits: IM1 and IM2 tumors showed no difference in T-cell fraction. Technical variation could not be separated from intratumor heterogeneity here. Recurrence-free survival showed no association with tumor T-cell fraction.

The length of the CDR3 is 12 residues. The trim removed 4 bases at V and 6 bases at J, leaving 4 bases unmatched. Germline V lookup: CDR1 SGHRS, CDR2 YFSETQ. The assay was immunoSEQ multiplex PCR, and TCRdb's table has in-frame clones only and misses some. The table includes 15,000 to 20,000 clones, 65% to 85% detected once. The chain recombines TRBV5-1 with TRBJ2-7; 7 positions match TRBD1. The specimen sequenced was lung tumor tissue. This receptor was obtained from a human donor with non-small cell lung cancer. CDR3 nucleotide sequence: TGCGCCAGCAGCCTACAGGGGTTCGAGCAGTACTTC. This codes for CASSLQGFEQYF.